A single sample is the source of the 10 T cell receptor beta chains below, sequenced in a study of shared clonotypes between healthy human individuals. Generated by immunoSEQ multiplex PCR, the TCRdb table keeps only in-frame clones and is missing some. The sample carries more than 550,000 clones, 90% recorded once. Sequencing was done on a sample of memory CD8+ T cells from PBMCs. As for subset: CD45RO+ cells pooled with CCR7-negative TemRA cells. The receptor set was obtained from a man aged 18 to 35 in good health. Some clones in this sample may be carry-over from other donors' samples.

The chain couples TRBV7-9 to TRBJ1-1; D ambiguous. V was shortened by 2 bases and J by 3 bases, with 7 bases between the two germline ends. The CDR3 contains 13 residues. Germline V gene data show CDR1 as SEHNR and CDR2 as FQNEAQ (reference sequence). The CDR3 nucleotides are TGTGCCAGCAGCTTATCTACTTACACTGAAGCTTTCTTT. The encoded protein is CASSLSTYTEAFF.

The rearrangement links TRBV6-5 to TRBJ2-5; 7 bases are shared with TRBD1. The J call may be mistaken, given a closer DNA end match to TRBJ2-7. Germline V gene sequence: CDR1 MNHEY, CDR2 SVGAGI. This CDR3 has 14 residues. The CDR3 loop is CASSQQQGWNEQYF. Written as DNA, the CDR3 is TGTGCCAGCAGTCAGCAACAGGGGTGGAACGAGCAGTACTTC.

The chain recombines TRBV11-1 with TRBJ2-5; D may be TRBD2 (5 bases). Per germline, CDR1 SGHAT and CDR2 FQDESV (reference sequence). This CDR3 has 15 amino acids. The V end lost 5 bases, the J end lost 2 bases, and 15 bases lay between the germline ends. CDR3 amino acids: CASSPRVGGQETQYF. The DNA for the CDR3 is TGTGCCAGCAGCCCCCGGGTAGGAGGTCAAGAGACCCAGTACTTC. The full variable domain, its missing parts supplied by reference TRBV11-1 and TRBJ2-5, is EAEVAQSPRYKITEKSQAVAFWCDPISGHATLYWYRQILGQGPELLVQFQDESVVDDSQLPKDRFSAERLKGVDSTLKIQPAELGDSAMYLCASSPRVGGQETQYFGPGTRLLVL.

The J gene is TRBJ2-7, the V gene TRBV2; 7 bases are a match to TRBD2. There are 17 residues in the CDR3. The germline V gene has CDR1 SNHLY and CDR2 FYNNEI. The trim removed 7 bases at V and 1 base at J, leaving 16 bases unmatched. DNA for the CDR3: TGTGCCAGCAATCCCGGGACCCTCGGGGGAGGGTCCTACGAGCAGTACTTC. Its protein is CASNPGTLGGGSYEQYF.

V is TRBV19 and J is TRBJ1-5; weak D call: TRBD1 (5 bases). The CDR3 totals 14 residues. Trimming removed 6 bases from V and 4 bases from J, with 13 bases in between. Germline CDR1 reads LNHDA; CDR2 reads SQIVND (reference sequence). CDR3 loop: CASRFGGVNQPQHF. The CDR3 coding sequence is TGTGCCAGTAGGTTTGGGGGAGTTAATCAGCCCCAGCATTTT.

The genes are TRBV10-1 and TRBJ2-1, with 10 positions matching TRBD2. The J segment lost 1 base and the V segment lost 0 bases, leaving 3 bases of the junction unmatched. The CDR3 consists of 17 residues. Germline V CDR1 and CDR2: WNHNN, SYGVQD (reference sequence). The CDR3 DNA is TGCGCCAGCAGTGAGTCCGGACTAGCGGCTTCCTACAATGAGCAGTTCTTC. Encoded protein: CASSESGLAASYNEQFF.

This sequence joins TRBV27 and TRBJ2-7; possible D gene TRBD1, 5 bases. This CDR3 has 14 amino acids. Trimming took off 3 bases at V and 3 bases at J, with 12 bases between the two ends. Germline V gene data show CDR1 as MNHEY and CDR2 as SMNVEV (reference sequence). CDR3 coding DNA: TGTGCCAGCAGTTTTTTCGGACACCGCTACGAGCAGTACTTC. This translates into CASSFFGHRYEQYF.

The J gene is TRBJ1-1, the V gene TRBV4-1, with D possibly being TRBD1 (5 bases). V lost 2 bases and J lost 1, with 8 bases in between. This CDR3 is 14 amino acids long. Germline CDR1 reads MGHRA; CDR2 reads YSYEKL. CDR3 region: CASSQIGQNTEAFF. The CDR3 DNA reads as TGCGCCAGCAGCCAAATCGGACAGAACACTGAAGCTTTCTTT.

The chain is built from TRBV4-1 and TRBJ1-1; TRBD1 agrees at 7 bases. Unmatched junction bases numbered 4, after V lost 5 bases and J lost 4 bases. CDR1 is MGHRA, CDR2 YSYEKL, per germline. CDR3 length: 13 amino acids. The CDR3 region is CASSTRQGTEAFF. The CDR3 nucleotides read TGCGCCAGCAGCACCCGACAGGGCACTGAAGCTTTCTTT.

V and J are TRBV28 and TRBJ1-5; D is uncertain. This CDR3 region has 14 residues. The germline V and J ends were trimmed by 3 bases and 0 bases, with 6 bases remaining between them. Germline loops: CDR1 MDHEN, CDR2 SYDVKM. As DNA, the CDR3 is TGTGCCAGCAGTTTCCGCCATAGCAATCAGCCCCAGCATTTT. Residues: CASSFRHSNQPQHF.